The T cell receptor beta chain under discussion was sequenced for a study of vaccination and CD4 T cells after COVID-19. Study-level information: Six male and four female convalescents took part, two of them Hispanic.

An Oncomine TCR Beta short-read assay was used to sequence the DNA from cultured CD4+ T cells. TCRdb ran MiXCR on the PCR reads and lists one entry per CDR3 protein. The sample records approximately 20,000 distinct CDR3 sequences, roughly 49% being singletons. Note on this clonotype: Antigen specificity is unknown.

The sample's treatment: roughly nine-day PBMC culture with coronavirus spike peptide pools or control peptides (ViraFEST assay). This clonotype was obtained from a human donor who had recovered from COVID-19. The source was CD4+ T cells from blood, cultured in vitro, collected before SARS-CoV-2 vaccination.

CDR3 bases: TGTGCCAGCAGAAAAGGACAGGGTAATTCACCCCTCCACTTT. This encodes CASRKGQGNSPLHF. The chain has TRBV6-1 and TRBJ1-6, with 8 bases that match TRBD1. The CDR3 is 14 amino acids. Germline CDR1 reads MNHNS; CDR2 reads SASEGT. After removal of 6 bases from V and 6 bases from J, the junction contained 4 bases not matched to a gene.